This entry concerns a single T cell receptor (beta chain). Its antigen is undetermined. This sample was taken from a study of beta chain features in type 1 diabetes. Study results and caveats: VDJ junctions from type 1 diabetes patients carried fewer insertions and larger deletions. Type 1 diabetes patients had TCRB CDR3s that were shorter (moderately but significantly so) in all four CD4+ subsets. It was not settled here whether HLA type affects TCRB rearrangement.

V lost 0 bases to trimming and J lost 2 bases; unmatched junction nucleotides: 7. Germline V lookup: CDR1 MNHEY, CDR2 SMNVEV (reference sequence). The CDR3 length is 18 residues. Expressed TCRB transcripts got sequenced, as all isolated RNA was reverse transcribed. Using immunoSEQ multiplex PCR, the repertoire was profiled, and TCRdb retains in-frame clones only, with some absent. The table includes some 240,000 clones, approximately 11% detected once. Sort purity for all populations was recorded as exceeding 98%. The source material was central memory CD4+ T cells from blood. The chain couples TRBV27 to TRBJ2-5, with TRBD2 matching 12 bases. The clonotype was recovered from a man between 18 and 35 years old in good health. CDR3 in amino acids: CASSLSASGRVLQETQYF. CDR3 nucleotide sequence: TGTGCCAGCAGTTTATCTGCTAGCGGGAGGGTCCTACAAGAGACCCAGTACTTC.